Described below is a single T cell receptor beta chain sequence and its context. Generated by immunoSEQ multiplex PCR, the TCRdb table keeps only in-frame clones and is missing some. The sample has 130,000 to 150,000 clones; about 90% are singletons. The data were obtained in a study of T cell responses to AZD1222 COVID-19 vaccine. There are 14 residues in the CDR3. Germline CDR1 and CDR2: LGHDT and YNNKEL (reference sequence). Trimming took 2 bases from V and 9 from J; bases not matched to a gene: 6. The clonotype originates from an adult in good health. V is TRBV3-1 (or the pseudogene TRBV3-2) and J is TRBJ2-1; the match to TRBD2 covers 8 bases. Sample: peripheral blood, taken on day 0 of AZD1222 vaccination. CDR3 region: CASSQNSGNAEQFF. The CDR3 nucleotides are TGTGCCAGCAGCCAAAATAGCGGGAACGCTGAGCAGTTCTTC.